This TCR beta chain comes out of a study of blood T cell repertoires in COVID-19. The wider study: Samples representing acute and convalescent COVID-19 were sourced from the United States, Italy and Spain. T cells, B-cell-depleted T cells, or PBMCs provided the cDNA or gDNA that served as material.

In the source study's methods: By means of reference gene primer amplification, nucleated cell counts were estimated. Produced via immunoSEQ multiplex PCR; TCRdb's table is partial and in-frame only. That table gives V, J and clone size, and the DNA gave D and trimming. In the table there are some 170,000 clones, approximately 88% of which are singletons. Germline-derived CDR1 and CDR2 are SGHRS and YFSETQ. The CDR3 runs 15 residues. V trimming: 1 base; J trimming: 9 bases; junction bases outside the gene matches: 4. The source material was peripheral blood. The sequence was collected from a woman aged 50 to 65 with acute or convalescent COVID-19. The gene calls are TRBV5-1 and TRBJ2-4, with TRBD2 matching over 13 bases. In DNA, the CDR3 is TGCGCCAGCAGCTTGACTAGCGGGAGGGGCGGCATTCAGTACTTC. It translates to CASSLTSGRGGIQYF.